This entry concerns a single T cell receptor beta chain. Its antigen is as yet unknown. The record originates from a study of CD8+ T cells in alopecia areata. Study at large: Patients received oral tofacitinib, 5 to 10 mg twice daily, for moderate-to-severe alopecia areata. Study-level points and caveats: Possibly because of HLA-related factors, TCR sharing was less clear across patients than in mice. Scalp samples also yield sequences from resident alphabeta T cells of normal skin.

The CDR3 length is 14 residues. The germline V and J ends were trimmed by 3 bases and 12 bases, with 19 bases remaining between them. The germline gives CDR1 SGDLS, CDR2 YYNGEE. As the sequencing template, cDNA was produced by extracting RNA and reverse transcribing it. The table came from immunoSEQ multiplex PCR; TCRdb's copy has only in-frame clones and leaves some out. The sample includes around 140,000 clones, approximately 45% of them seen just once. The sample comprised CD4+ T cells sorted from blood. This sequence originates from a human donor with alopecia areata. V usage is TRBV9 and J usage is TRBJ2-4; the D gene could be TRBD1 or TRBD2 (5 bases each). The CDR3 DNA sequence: TGTGCCAGCAGCGCGCCGGGGCCCTATGGGTATCAGTACTTC. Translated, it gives CASSAPGPYGYQYF.